The 29 T cell receptor beta chains presented below share a single source sample, sequenced in a study of blood T cell repertoires in COVID-19. Sequencing used immunoSEQ multiplex PCR; TCRdb keeps in-frame clones, though not all of them. The table includes roughly 250,000 clones, roughly 82% detected once. The sequenced sample consisted of peripheral blood. Every receptor here comes from a woman at least 80 years old with active or convalescent COVID-19.

The chain employs TRBV11-3 and TRBJ1-1, with D perhaps TRBD1 (5 bases). Germline CDR1 reads SGHNT; CDR2 reads YENEEA. Trimming left V 3 bases short and J 4 bases short, with 12 bases between. There are 14 residues in the CDR3. This chain's CDR3 is CASSLAGLGTEAFF. The DNA of the CDR3 is TGTGCCAGCAGCTTGGCAGGGTTGGGCACTGAAGCTTTCTTT.

This clone showed up just a few times. The chain uses TRBV7-6 and TRBJ2-3; 10 bases agree with TRBD2. Looked up from germline, CDR1 is SGHVS and CDR2 is FNYEAQ. Losses at the gene ends were 5 bases for V and 2 bases for J; bases not matched to a gene: 13. The CDR3 length is 18 residues. CDR3 DNA: TGTGCCAGCAGCCTGTCGCCTCCACTAGCGGGGTACACAGATACGCAGTATTTT. Its protein product is CASSLSPPLAGYTDTQYF.

This clone appeared a single time. The chain joins TRBV12-5 to TRBJ2-1, with D unclear. The CDR3 contains 14 residues. The V end lost 1 base, the J end lost 6 bases, and 10 bases lay between the germline ends. Germline V gene data show CDR1 as LGHNT and CDR2 as FRNRAP. The CDR3 loop reads CASGLGSTGNEQFF. The CDR3 DNA reads TGTGCTAGTGGTTTGGGGAGCACGGGCAATGAGCAGTTCTTC.

The chain couples TRBV3-1 (or the pseudogene TRBV3-2) to TRBJ1-2; TRBD1 is a possible D gene (6 bases). The CDR3 consists of 14 residues. Germline-derived CDR1 and CDR2 are LGHDT and YNNKEL (reference sequence). Deletions cut 4 bases from V and 4 bases from J, with 13 bases between. CDR3 DNA: TGTGCCAGCAGCCTGGGGGCACGGTTCTATGGCTACACCTTC. Protein product: CASSLGARFYGYTF.

The rearrangement links TRBV9 to TRBJ1-4, with TRBD1 matching 7 bases. Trimming took 0 bases from V and 6 from J; bases not matched to a gene: 5. Looked up from germline, CDR1 is SGDLS and CDR2 is YYNGEE. CDR3 size: 15 residues. CDR3 nucleotides: TGTGCCAGCAGCGTAGGCCCAGGGGGGCATGAAAAACTGTTTTTT. Translation: CASSVGPGGHEKLFF.

This chain connects TRBV11-2 to TRBJ2-5; TRBD2 might be the D (5 bases). V shed 1 base and J shed 1 base, with 10 bases lying between them. Germline-derived CDR1 and CDR2 are SGHAT and FQNNGV. The CDR3 loop spans 15 amino acids. The CDR3 loop reads CASSLGRASQETQYF. Written as DNA, the CDR3 is TGTGCCAGCAGCTTAGGGCGGGCGTCCCAAGAGACCCAGTACTTC.

V gene TRBV2 combines with J gene TRBJ1-2; possibly TRBD1 for D (5 bases). Germline V gives CDR1 SNHLY, CDR2 FYNNEI. Trimming pared 2 bases from V and 4 bases from J, leaving 8 bases between. This CDR3 is 13 amino acids long. The CDR3 loop reads CASSESGFYGYTF. The DNA of the CDR3 is TGTGCCAGCAGTGAATCAGGGTTCTATGGCTACACCTTC. The full variable domain, with the rest looked up from reference TRBV2 and TRBJ1-2, is EPEVTQTPSHQVTQMGQEVILRCVPISNHLYFYWYRQILGQKVEFLVSFYNNEISEKSEIFDDQFSVERPDGSNFTLKIRSTKLEDSAMYFCASSESGFYGYTFGSGTRLTVV.

The chain joins TRBV19 to TRBJ2-6; 10 nucleotides align to TRBD1. With 1 base clipped from V and 0 bases from J, the junction kept 6 bases outside the gene matches. CDR1 is LNHDA, CDR2 SQIVND, per germline (reference sequence). CDR3 length equals 19 residues. The DNA of the CDR3 is TGTGCCAGTAGTATAGCGTTCGGGACAGGGGCCTCTGGGGCCAACGTCCTGACTTTC. Encoded protein: CASSIAFGTGASGANVLTF.

This clone has just a few counts. The genes are TRBV28 and TRBJ1-1, with a tentative D call TRBD1 (6 bases). This CDR3 has 14 residues. Germline V gene data show CDR1 as MDHEN and CDR2 as SYDVKM. V dropped 2 bases and J dropped 5 bases, with 12 bases sitting between them. CDR3 sequence (DNA): TGTGCCAGCAGTTTACCCATGAGGGGGACTGAAGCTTTCTTT. Protein sequence: CASSLPMRGTEAFF. Looking up the rest from reference TRBV28 and TRBJ1-1 gives the full variable domain: DVKVTQSSRYLVKRTGEKVFLECVQDMDHENMFWYRQDPGLGLRLIYFSYDVKMKEKGDIPEGYSVSREKKERFSLILESASTNQTSMYLCASSLPMRGTEAFFGQGTRLTVV.

This chain links TRBV18 with TRBJ1-4, with 9 bases identical to TRBD1. CDR3 length: 17 residues. CDR1 and CDR2 from the germline V gene are KGHSH and LQKENI. V was pared by 2 bases and J by 5 bases, with 9 bases of the junction left unmatched. The CDR3 sequence: CASSPIWTGVLNEKLFF. CDR3 DNA sequence: TGTGCCAGCTCACCAATTTGGACAGGGGTCCTCAATGAAAAACTGTTTTTT.

The chain employs TRBV6-5 and TRBJ1-1; 7 bases line up with TRBD1. The CDR3 runs 15 residues. After removal of 2 bases from V and 1 base from J, the junction contained 4 bases not matched to a gene. CDR1 and CDR2 (germline): MNHEY, SVGAGI. CDR3 sequence (DNA): TGTGCCAGCAGTTACCCGGGACAGAGGAACACTGAAGCTTTCTTT. This sequence encodes CASSYPGQRNTEAFF.

The V call is TRBV2, the J call TRBJ1-4, with D maybe TRBD1 (6 bases). V lost 6 bases to trimming and J lost 7 bases, with 15 bases between them. The CDR3 covers 14 residues. Germline V lookup: CDR1 SNHLY, CDR2 FYNNEI. CDR3 sequence: CASRNRAGGEKLFF. The CDR3 DNA sequence: TGTGCCAGCAGAAACAGGGCCGGTGGTGAAAAACTGTTTTTT.

The chain uses TRBV6-6 and TRBJ2-7; D remains ambiguous. The germline V gene has CDR1 MNHNY and CDR2 SVGAGI (reference sequence). Trimming removed 6 bases from V and 0 bases from J, with 6 bases in between. The CDR3 contains 12 residues. The DNA of the CDR3 is TGTGCCAGCAGATCTCCCTCCTACGAGCAGTACTTC. It translates to CASRSPSYEQYF.

This clone was found many times. The chain joins TRBV5-1 to TRBJ1-2; the D gene is possibly TRBD1 (6 bases). V lost 2 bases and J 6 bases, leaving 17 bases between the germline ends. The V gene's germline CDR1 is SGHRS and CDR2 YFSETQ. This CDR3 spans 15 amino acids. Here the CDR3 reads CASSLSGGAEDGYTF. CDR3 coding DNA: TGCGCCAGCAGCTTATCGGGGGGCGCAGAGGATGGCTACACCTTC.

The gene calls are TRBV5-8 and TRBJ1-4, with D hard to call. CDR1 and CDR2 from the germline V gene are SGHTS and YDEGEE. The CDR3 runs 15 residues. Trimming removed 0 bases at V and 7 bases at J, with 13 bases between. CDR3 sequence reads: CASSLGGGAGEKLFF. The CDR3 nucleotides are TGTGCCAGCAGCTTGGGCGGAGGCGCGGGTGAAAAACTGTTTTTT.

The chain is built from TRBV6-5 and TRBJ1-2; a possible D gene is TRBD1 (6 bases). Per germline, CDR1 MNHEY and CDR2 SVGAGI. This CDR3 has 15 residues. V lost 6 bases to trimming and J lost 4 bases, with 18 bases between them. This chain's CDR3 is CASRVDRGSIYGYTF. The CDR3 DNA sequence: TGTGCCAGCAGGGTGGACAGAGGTAGTATCTATGGCTACACCTTC.

The J gene is TRBJ2-2, the V gene TRBV2; 8 bases align to TRBD2. V trimming: 4 bases; J trimming: 8 bases; junction bases outside the gene matches: 9. In germline, CDR1 is SNHLY, CDR2 FYNNEI. This CDR3 region has 15 residues. This CDR3 is CASSVKSGSAGELFF. In nucleotides, the CDR3 is TGTGCCAGCAGTGTGAAAAGCGGGAGCGCTGGGGAGCTGTTTTTT.

V gene TRBV6-2 or TRBV6-3 combines with J gene TRBJ2-7; a possible D gene is TRBD2 (6 bases). Germline values: CDR1 MNHEY, CDR2 SVGEGT. Deletions cut 0 bases from V and 3 bases from J, with 12 bases between. The CDR3 sequence is 15 residues long. The CDR3 loop reads CASSYSVGGGYEQYF. Written as DNA, the CDR3 is TGTGCCAGCAGTTACTCCGTGGGGGGTGGCTACGAGCAGTACTTC.

The chain uses TRBV15 and TRBJ1-4; D remains ambiguous. The CDR3 is 15 residues long. Trimming pared 1 base from V and 2 bases from J, leaving 8 bases between. The V gene's germline CDR1 is LNHNV and CDR2 YYDKDF (reference sequence). The CDR3 loop is CATSRGRSTNEKLFF. In DNA form, the CDR3 reads TGTGCCACCAGCAGAGGTCGAAGCACTAATGAAAAACTGTTTTTT.

The CDR3 protein is CASSQDTGGGHQPQHF. The CDR3 coding sequence is TGTGCCAGCAGCCAAGACACAGGGGGCGGCCATCAGCCCCAGCATTTT. The rearrangement uses TRBV27 and TRBJ1-5, with 9 bases that match TRBD1. The V and J ends lost 6 bases and 5 bases, in that order; junction bases with no gene match: 11. The CDR3 length is 16 residues. Germline CDR1 and CDR2: MNHEY and SMNVEV (reference sequence).

V and J are TRBV15 and TRBJ1-2; tentatively, D is TRBD1 (6 bases). CDR1 and CDR2 from the germline V gene are LNHNV and YYDKDF (reference sequence). V was trimmed by 0 bases and J by 2 bases, leaving 13 bases between them. This CDR3 has 16 residues. Written as DNA, the CDR3 is TGTGCCACCAGCAGAGATGGGGCAGGGGCCAACTATGGCTACACCTTC. Translating gives CATSRDGAGANYGYTF.

The CDR3 here is CASSQSGNTIYF. DNA for the CDR3: TGTGCCAGCAGCCAGTCGGGAAACACCATATATTTT. The chain uses TRBV11-3 and TRBJ1-3; D gene unclear. The ends were cut back, 5 bases at V and 4 bases at J, with 6 bases in the middle. The CDR3 runs to 12 residues. CDR1 and CDR2 (germline): SGHNT, YENEEA.

The chain has TRBV10-3 and TRBJ1-1, with D possibly matching TRBD1 (5 bases). The CDR3 is 12 residues long. V was cut by 4 bases and J by 5 bases, with 8 bases left in between. CDR1 ENHRY and CDR2 SYGVKD come from the germline V gene. The CDR3 region has the DNA TGTGCCATCAGTGGGGGGGAGACTGAAGCTTTCTTT. It yields the protein CAISGGETEAFF.

The rearrangement joins TRBV5-1 to TRBJ1-3; D unclear. CDR1 and CDR2 from the germline V gene are SGHRS and YFSETQ. There are 16 residues in the CDR3. V was pared by 0 bases and J by 2 bases, with 12 bases between. CDR3 bases: TGCGCCAGCAGCTTGGGACAAATAAATGCTGGAAACACCATATATTTT. Encoded protein: CASSLGQINAGNTIYF.

The rearrangement uses TRBV7-9 and TRBJ2-3, with 8 bases aligning to TRBD2. CDR3 length: 18 residues. The J segment lost 2 bases and the V segment lost 7 bases, leaving 17 bases of the junction unmatched. The germline CDR1 and CDR2 sequences are SEHNR and FQNEAQ (reference sequence). CDR3 bases: TGTGCCAGCAATCTGGGAAAATTAGCGGGGCCGGCCACAGATACGCAGTATTTT. This codes for CASNLGKLAGPATDTQYF. The variable domain in full, with the rest retrieved from reference TRBV7-9 and TRBJ2-3, is DTGVSQNPRHKITKRGQNVTFRCDPISEHNRLYWYRQTLGQGPEFLTYFQNEAQLEKSRLLSDRFSAERPKGSFSTLEIQRTEQGDSAMYLCASNLGKLAGPATDTQYFGPGTRLTVL.

This clone has a handful of counts. The J gene is TRBJ1-6, the V gene TRBV2, with 7 nucleotides matching TRBD1. The ends lost 4 bases at V and 6 bases at J; junction bases unmatched: 6. This CDR3 contains 15 residues. Germline V gene lookup returns CDR1 SNHLY and CDR2 FYNNEI. The CDR3 DNA follows: TGTGCCAGCAGTGCCCTGGGACAGACTAATTCACCCCTCCACTTT. This sequence encodes CASSALGQTNSPLHF.

The V and J genes are TRBV11-2 and TRBJ1-2; D might be TRBD1 (6 bases). The CDR3 spans 17 residues. V gave up 2 bases and J gave up 2 bases, with 18 bases separating them. Germline V gene lookup returns CDR1 SGHAT and CDR2 FQNNGV. The CDR3 sequence is CASSLFDEPTGNYGYTF. The CDR3 DNA is TGTGCCAGCAGCTTATTCGACGAGCCAACAGGGAACTATGGCTACACCTTC. The full variable domain, its missing parts supplied by reference TRBV11-2 and TRBJ1-2, is EAGVAQSPRYKIIEKRQSVAFWCNPISGHATLYWYQQILGQGPKLLIQFQNNGVVDDSQLPKDRFSAERLKGVDSTLKIQPAKLEDSAVYLCASSLFDEPTGNYGYTFGSGTRLTVV.

This clone was observed once. The chain has TRBV5-1 and TRBJ2-1; perhaps TRBD1 as D (6 bases). The CDR3 totals 13 residues. CDR1 SGHRS and CDR2 YFSETQ come from the germline V gene. Trimming took off 0 bases at V and 7 bases at J, with 8 bases between the two ends. The CDR3 DNA sequence: TGCGCCAGCAGCTTGGATACAGGGAATGAGCAGTTCTTC. Its translation is CASSLDTGNEQFF.

DNA of the CDR3: TGTGCCAGCAGCTCGGGACTAGCGGGGGGAGTCCTCTACGAGCAGTACTTC. This sequence encodes CASSSGLAGGVLYEQYF. The rearrangement uses TRBV7-6 and TRBJ2-7, with 15 bases aligning to TRBD2. After removal of 4 bases from V and 3 bases from J, the junction contained 7 bases not matched to a gene. The CDR3 extends over 17 amino acids. The germline CDR1 and CDR2 sequences are SGHVS and FNYEAQ.